The present TCR beta chain was sequenced within a study of lymphopenia after photon versus proton radiotherapy. Overall study findings and caveats: Post-nadir TCR diversity decline inversely tracked overall survival among those who died. Photon-treated patients lost naive T cells and TCR diversity; proton-treated stayed stable. Post-nadir diversity loss with photons came from oligoclonal expansion, particularly CD8+ Temra cells.

In this sample, this clone turned up once. Its antigen is unidentified. Clones were sequenced by immunoSEQ multiplex PCR, and TCRdb holds only the in-frame ones, with some missing. The sample yields about 60,000 clones, around 84% seen once. Germline V CDR1 and CDR2: MDHEN, SYDVKM. Trimming removed 5 bases at V and 6 bases at J, with 11 bases between. The CDR3 covers 13 residues. Here the sequenced sample was peripheral blood, taken from a patient treated with proton-based radiotherapy. The TCR originated in a man aged 60 to 75 with pancreatic cancer. The chain recombines TRBV28 with TRBJ2-1, with D perhaps being TRBD1 or TRBD2 (5 bases each). CDR3 residues: CASSRGTSNEQFF. CDR3 coding DNA: TGTGCCAGCAGTCGAGGGACGTCCAATGAGCAGTTCTTC.